Below are 13 T cell receptor beta chains sequenced from a single sample in a study of blood T cell repertoires in COVID-19. Profiling relied on immunoSEQ multiplex PCR, and the TCRdb table lists in-frame clones only, not all of them. The table lists around 150,000 clones, less than 90% of them singletons, with 8.9% in the top ten. Material: peripheral blood. The receptors originated from a man between 25 and 39 years old with COVID-19, enrolled during active disease.

CDR3 sequence (DNA): TGTGCAAGTCGCTTAGGATCGGCAGGGGTTCCCCCGAGCACTGAAGCTTTCTTT. Translated: CASRLGSAGVPPSTEAFF. This chain joins TRBV12-2 and TRBJ1-1; TRBD1 is taken as the D call from the table, unchecked against the DNA. TRBV12-2 is shown as a pseudogene. The CDR3 totals 18 residues.

The chain has TRBV16 and TRBJ2-2, with TRBD1 as a possible D gene (6 bases). Trimming left V 2 bases short and J 6 bases short, with 16 bases between. Germline CDR1 and CDR2: KGHSY and FQNENV. CDR3 length equals 16 residues. CDR3 residues: CASSQKGTGSAGELFF. In DNA, the CDR3 is TGTGCCAGCAGCCAAAAGGGAACAGGGTCGGCCGGGGAGCTGTTTTTT.

This chain joins TRBV4-3 and TRBJ1-2; 7 bases line up with TRBD1. V lost 1 base and J lost 4; bases outside the gene matches: 6. The CDR3 totals 15 residues. Germline CDR1 and CDR2: LGHNA and YSLEER. CDR3 residues: CASSQVETGTYGYTF. The CDR3 nucleotides are TGCGCCAGCAGCCAAGTGGAGACAGGGACCTATGGCTACACCTTC.

The chain carries TRBV19 and TRBJ1-1; D may be TRBD1 (6 bases). Germline values: CDR1 LNHDA, CDR2 SQIVND (reference sequence). The CDR3 consists of 12 residues. Trimming left V 4 bases short and J 9 bases short, with 12 bases between. Here the CDR3 DNA reads TGTGCCAGTAGTAACCCTCAGGGGAAAGCTTTCTTT. Translation: CASSNPQGKAFF. The whole variable domain, remainder taken from reference TRBV19 and TRBJ1-1, is DGGITQSPKYLFRKEGQNVTLSCEQNLNHDAMYWYRQDPGQGLRLIYYSQIVNDFQKGDIAEGYSVSREKKESFPLTVTSAQKNPTAFYLCASSNPQGKAFFGQGTRLTVV.

The chain employs TRBV19 and TRBJ1-5; D gene ambiguous. The CDR3 is 13 residues long. The germline V gene encodes CDR1 LNHDA and CDR2 SQIVND (reference sequence). V was pared by 5 bases and J by 6 bases, with 11 bases between. CDR3 in DNA: TGTGCCAGTAGTCTAAGGAGTGGTCAGCCCCAGCATTTT. Encoded protein: CASSLRSGQPQHF.

This clone was recorded once. The CDR3 is CASSLREWDEQFF. The CDR3 nucleotides read TGTGCCAGCAGTTTGCGGGAGTGGGATGAGCAGTTCTTC. The chain joins TRBV12-3 or TRBV12-4 to TRBJ2-1; 7 bases are a match to TRBD2. V shed 3 bases, J shed 8 bases, and the junction held 4 bases outside the gene matches. The CDR3 spans 13 residues.

J is TRBJ1-4 and V is TRBV5-4; 8 bases line up with TRBD1. CDR3 length: 15 amino acids. The ends lost 3 bases at V and 3 bases at J; junction bases unmatched: 4. The V gene's germline CDR1 is SGHNT and CDR2 YYREEE (reference sequence). The CDR3 nucleotides read TGTGCCAGCAGCTCTCGACAGGGGCCTAATGAAAAACTGTTTTTT. This encodes CASSSRQGPNEKLFF.

The V gene is TRBV15, the J gene TRBJ1-2; 8 bases match TRBD1. Germline CDR1 reads LNHNV; CDR2 reads YYDKDF (reference sequence). The trim removed 4 bases at V and 4 bases at J, leaving 5 bases unmatched. The CDR3 runs 14 residues. The CDR3 region is CATSTGQGSYGYTF. The CDR3 DNA reads as TGTGCCACCAGCACCGGACAGGGCTCCTATGGCTACACCTTC.

V gene TRBV7-9 combines with J gene TRBJ2-2; a weak D match, TRBD1 (5 bases). V lost 7 bases and J lost 2, with 17 bases in between. From germline, CDR1 is SEHNR and CDR2 FQNEAQ (reference sequence). The CDR3 runs to 16 residues. The CDR3 coding sequence is TGTGCCAGCAACCCCCTGGATGGACACAACACCGGGGAGCTGTTTTTT. This sequence encodes CASNPLDGHNTGELFF.

The J gene is TRBJ1-1, the V gene TRBV5-1; D not certain. This CDR3 spans 14 amino acids. Germline V lookup: CDR1 SGHRS, CDR2 YFSETQ. Trimming stripped 3 bases from V and 0 bases from J, with 9 bases between. CDR3 sequence: CASSSLEVNTEAFF. CDR3 sequence (DNA): TGCGCCAGCAGCTCATTGGAGGTGAACACTGAAGCTTTCTTT.

The CDR3 sequence: CASRQGEYEQYF. The CDR3 bases are TGTGCCAGTCGTCAGGGGGAATACGAGCAGTACTTC. V and J are TRBV2 and TRBJ2-7; the match to TRBD1 covers 7 bases. CDR3 size: 12 residues. J gave up 4 bases and V 9 bases, and 6 bases lay outside the gene matches. Per germline, CDR1 SNHLY and CDR2 FYNNEI.

The chain combines TRBV24-1 with TRBJ2-3, with 7 bases matching TRBD2. With V trimmed by 9 bases and J by 4 bases, 9 bases remained unmatched. CDR3 length equals 14 residues. CDR1 and CDR2 (germline): KGHDR, SFDVKD. The CDR3 sequence: CATPKGLRSDTQYF. The DNA of the CDR3 is TGTGCCACCCCAAAGGGACTACGCTCAGATACGCAGTATTTT.

This clone has more than one count but fewer than ten. The V call is TRBV5-1, the J call TRBJ1-1, with D possibly matching TRBD1 (5 bases). CDR1 SGHRS and CDR2 YFSETQ come from the germline V gene. CDR3 length equals 13 residues. V lost 5 bases, J lost 1 base, and 9 bases lay in between. CDR3 sequence (DNA): TGCGCCAGCAGTTATGACAGGAACACTGAAGCTTTCTTT. Protein sequence: CASSYDRNTEAFF.